This TCR beta chain emerged from a study of CD8+ T cells in alopecia areata. The germline gives CDR1 SGHDT, CDR2 YYEEEE. The length of the CDR3 is 16 residues. V lost 4 bases to trimming and J lost 7 bases, with 21 bases between them. General observations from the study: Scalp samples also yield sequences of resident alphabeta T cells from normal skin.

RNA was extracted and reverse transcribed into cDNA as the sequencing template. TCRdb keeps only in-frame clones here, not all; method: immunoSEQ multiplex PCR. Of 100,000 to 150,000 clones in the sample, around 63% were seen once. Indicated treatment: oral pan-JAK inhibitor, 5-10 mg twice daily. PBMCs, the starting material, were the source of sorted CD4+ and CD8+ T cells. To note about this clone: The antigen remains undetermined.

The sequencing used CD4+ T cells sorted from blood, collected at week 4, from a patient treated with tofacitinib. The genes are TRBV5-6 and TRBJ2-1; D is unclear. The clonotype was recovered from a human donor with alopecia areata. In DNA form, the CDR3 reads TGTGCCAGCAGCGCCTCTAGTAATTACCCTTGGAATGAGCAGTTCTTC. Its protein is CASSASSNYPWNEQFF. Variable domain in full (rest from reference TRBV5-6 and TRBJ2-1): DAGVTQSPTHLIKTRGQQVTLRCSPKSGHDTVSWYQQALGQGPQFIFQYYEEEERQRGNFPDRFSGHQFPNYSSELNVNALLLGDSALYLCASSASSNYPWNEQFFGPGTRLTVL.